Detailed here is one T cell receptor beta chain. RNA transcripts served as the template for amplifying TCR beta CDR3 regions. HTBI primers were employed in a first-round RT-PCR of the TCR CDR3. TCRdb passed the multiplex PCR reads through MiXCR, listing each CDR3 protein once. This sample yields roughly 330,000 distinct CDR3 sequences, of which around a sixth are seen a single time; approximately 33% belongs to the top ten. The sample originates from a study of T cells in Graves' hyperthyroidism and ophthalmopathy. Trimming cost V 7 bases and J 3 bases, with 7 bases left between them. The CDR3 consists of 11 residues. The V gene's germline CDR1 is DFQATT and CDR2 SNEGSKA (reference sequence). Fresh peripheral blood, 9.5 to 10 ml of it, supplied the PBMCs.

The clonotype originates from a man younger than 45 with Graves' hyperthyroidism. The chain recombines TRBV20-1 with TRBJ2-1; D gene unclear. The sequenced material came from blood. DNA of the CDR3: TGCAGTGTGGAATACTACAATGAGCAGTTCTTC. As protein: CSVEYYNEQFF.